The clone carrying this T cell receptor beta chain was counted ten times or more. The library had UMIs added by 3' ligation of an oligonucleotide to TCR cDNA. The data stem from a study of naive and memory T cell subsets. Four PCR rounds used nested alpha and beta constant region primers plus the SP2 primer. MiXCR, run by TCRdb on the 5' RACE reads, gives a single entry per CDR3 protein. The sample has approximately 32,000 distinct CDR3 sequences, 15% to 20% seen once. The sequence was obtained from a female donor in good health.

The CDR3 DNA follows: TGCAGTGCTAGAGATGGCAGGCTGGCTAACACTGAAGCTTTCTTT. Translation: CSARDGRLANTEAFF. The chain carries TRBV20-1 and TRBJ1-1; D not resolved. Germline values: CDR1 DFQATT, CDR2 SNEGSKA (reference sequence). The ends were cut back, 0 bases at V and 2 bases at J, with 13 bases in the middle. The length of the CDR3 is 15 residues.